The clone carrying this T cell receptor beta chain turned up a few times. Its antigen is not known. This sample was included in a study of beta chain features in type 1 diabetes. Findings and limits, study-wide: Insertion counts at VDJ junctions were lower in type 1 diabetes patients, who also showed more deletions there.

Trimming removed 6 bases at V and 1 base at J, with 6 bases between. The germline gives CDR1 LNHDA, CDR2 SQIVND (reference sequence). The CDR3 covers 13 residues. One heparinised blood draw, averaging around 0.12 L, came from each donor. By way of CD45RO/CCR7/CD25/CD127/CD95/CD27, the CD4+ regulatory, stem cell-like memory, central memory and naive cells were sorted. Reverse transcribing all isolated RNA meant expressed TCRB transcripts were sequenced. Here immunoSEQ multiplex PCR was the method, and the copy in TCRdb shows in-frame clones only, minus some. The sample carries about 340,000 clones, approximately 8% recorded once.

This TCR derives from a woman aged 18-29 years in good health. This rearrangement joins TRBV19 to TRBJ2-2; D may match TRBD1 or TRBD2 (5 bases each). The sequenced material came from central memory CD4+ T cells from blood. CDR3 DNA: TGTGCCAGTAGGAGGGGGAACACCGGGGAGCTGTTTTTT. Translating it yields CASRRGNTGELFF.